This TCR beta chain was recovered during a study of cytomegalovirus exposure and HLA in healthy donors. Study overall: T cells numbering some 170 million yielded 117 million unique TCR beta sequences in an earlier analysis.

As regards this clone: The target antigen is unknown.

This CDR3 is built from 16 residues. The J segment lost 0 bases and the V segment lost 7 bases, leaving 7 bases of the junction unmatched. Germline V CDR1 and CDR2: ENHRY, SYGVKD. Findings and caveats of the study: The study assumed roughly uniform donor sequencing depth for presence/absence analyses. More clonal expansion characterized HLA-associated TCR beta chains than equally common others in a later analysis.

The PCR was carried out with 60 Vbeta primers and 13 Jbeta primers. Per the authors' pipeline: Approximately 9.9 million shared chains were among the roughly 80 million unique TCR beta chains that a later analysis counted. Using immunoSEQ multiplex PCR, the repertoire was profiled, and TCRdb retains in-frame clones only, with some absent. D and trimming come from the DNA, and the V and J calls and clone size come from that table. The sample has about 100,000 clones, approximately 72% seen once. The source is a male donor in good health and CMV-seropositive. The rearrangement uses TRBV10-3 and TRBJ2-2; 8 bases match TRBD2. Specimen: PBMCs. The chain's CDR3 is CAITGTSLTNTGELFF. The CDR3 DNA reads TGTGCCATCACCGGGACTAGTCTTACGAACACCGGGGAGCTGTTTTTT.